This T cell receptor (beta chain) was recovered during a study of shared clonotypes between healthy human individuals. A split of CD4+ cells into CD45RA+ naive and CD45RA-negative memory subsets was performed. Trimming shortened V by 5 bases and J by 7 bases, and 12 bases separated the two germline ends. The CDR3 has 12 residues. Germline V CDR1 and CDR2: SQVTM, ANQGSEA. Clones were sequenced by immunoSEQ multiplex PCR, and TCRdb holds only the in-frame ones, with some missing. This repertoire shows 2 million to 3 million clones, over 85% found once; its top ten account for around 0.14%. The receptor was isolated from a man aged 18 to 29 in good health. The specimen was naive CD4+ T cells sorted from blood. The subset was: CD45RA+ positively selected. J is TRBJ1-5 and V is TRBV29-1; D may be TRBD1 (5 bases). This chain's CDR3 is CSVSRVGQPQHF. CDR3 DNA sequence: TGCAGCGTTTCCAGGGTCGGACAGCCCCAGCATTTT.